This entry describes one TCR beta chain. The antigen it binds to is not known. The input lacks base qualities; no much larger clone sits a single base away. The immunoSEQ assay was used to sequence TCR beta chain CDR3 regions from genomic DNA. Primers annealing to V and J segments amplified rearranged VDJ segments. In the authors' own workflow: The ImmunoSeq Analyzer software was used to calculate clonality and richness metrics. Clones with differential abundance between regions were identified with Fisher's exact test combined with a beta-binomial method for additional stringency. TCRdb holds this immuneACCESS table with in-frame rearrangements only. Some clones are missing; in checked studies, unresolved V genes explain under half, and the rest has no known cause. The DNA gave D and trimming, while V, J and clone size come from that table. This sample is represented by about 6,200 clones; approximately 70% of them were singletons. The top ten clones comprise 35% to 50% of the sample.

Samples labelled H came from distinct, geographically separated regions of the hepatocellular carcinoma nodule. All patients had early-stage hepatocellular carcinoma and received no therapy before surgical resection. The sampled areas showed no macroscopic signs of necrosis or hemorrhage. Multiple regions from two patients underwent TCR sequencing (ImmunoSeq). Frozen tissue samples from resection were taken at least 1 cm away from one another. Genomic DNA was isolated from bulk tissue with the DNeasy blood and tissue kit. The junction shows trimming of 2 bases on V and 6 bases on J, plus 10 bases between the germline ends. From the cysteine up to the phenylalanine, the CDR3 has a length of 12 residues. Only the CDR3 part of the read is kept: 36 bases, read in frame from the first base. Taken from the germline V gene (reference sequence), the CDR1 and CDR2 loops are GTSNPN and SVGIG. This record comes from a study of intratumoral heterogeneity in liver cancer. As for the study more broadly: In the full approximately 14-patient cohort, the median age was around 59 years and the majority of patients were male. To examine intratumor heterogeneity, the study integrated RNA-seq, DNA sequencing, TCR-seq and SNP array data obtained from multiple regions of hepatocellular carcinoma specimens. The overall cohort comprised 71 multiregional samples from roughly 15 HCC patients, with roughly 51 tumoral and approximately 20 adjacent nontumoral regions. Overall study outcomes, separate from this receptor: In every sequenced patient, tumor region b showed significantly fewer unique T-cell clonal expansions than tumor region a. According to the report, TCR sequencing confirmed the RNA-seq-based estimates of regional differences in tumor-infiltrating lymphocyte burden. Within each sequenced patient, no significant difference in overall T cell clonality was found between tumor regions. The authors acknowledged a relatively low patient number and under-sampled tumor-infiltrating lymphocyte representation as limitations.

Sequenced here: tumor tissue, sampled before any cancer treatment. The sequence derives from a woman in her seventies with hepatocellular carcinoma. The chain is made from TRBV30 and TRBJ1-2; D gene: possibly TRBD1, on 6 matching bases. CDR3 region: CAWSSTGNGYTF. The DNA sequence reads TGTGCCTGGAGTTCGACAGGAAATGGCTACACCTTC.